This TCR beta chain was obtained from a study of neurological immune-mediated disorders. Regarding the study as a whole: No CDR3 amino acid sequences were shared by expanded clones across subjects, suggesting private repertoires in all groups. The authors found no clinical or MRI feature associated with the multiple sclerosis repertoire cluster. HTLV-1-associated myelopathy led in TCR clonal expansion, while multiple sclerosis ranked lowest, below healthy controls.

This clonotype was observed at least ten times. Its antigen is undetermined. Over 200 million TCR-beta sequences from 15-18 subjects were obtained in each sequencing run. TCRdb reanalysed the 5' RACE reads using MiXCR and keeps one entry per CDR3 protein. The table has around 67,000 distinct CDR3 sequences, roughly 5.5% seen once. This receptor was identified in a man aged 18 to 35 with multiple sclerosis. Sequenced input: PBMCs.

The DNA for the CDR3 is TGTGCCTGGAGTGTTAACAAGAACACTGAAGCTTTCTTT. It is translated as CAWSVNKNTEAFF. The chain is built from TRBV30 and TRBJ1-1; D call uncertain. CDR1 is GTSNPN, CDR2 SVGIG, per germline (reference sequence). The V end lost 0 bases, the J end lost 1 base, and 6 bases lay between the germline ends. The CDR3 contains 13 residues.